The 31 T cell receptor beta chains reported below all come from one sample, sequenced in a study of identical twins. TCRdb reprocessed the 5' RACE reads with MiXCR, giving one entry per CDR3 protein. The sample shows 1.5 million to 2 million distinct CDR3 sequences, roughly a third of them seen only once. The sequencing sample was made of cord blood. These receptor sequences come from a newborn girl in good health.

The chain is built from TRBV5-1 and TRBJ2-2; the match to TRBD2 covers 9 bases. The length of the CDR3 is 16 residues. V lost 3 bases, J lost 7 bases, and 10 bases stayed unmatched. Germline assignment: CDR1 SGHRS and CDR2 YFSETQ. CDR3 region: CASSSGLASADGELFF. In DNA form, the CDR3 reads TGCGCCAGCAGCTCAGGACTAGCGTCAGCGGACGGGGAGCTGTTTTTT.

This clonotype showed up just a few times. The chain joins TRBV25-1 to TRBJ2-4; 10 nucleotides align to TRBD2. The DNA end is more similar to TRBJ2-7, so the J call may be wrong. The CDR3 covers 16 residues. Germline lookup yields CDR1 MGHDK and CDR2 SYGVNS. The CDR3, as DNA: TGTGCCAGCAGTGAACCCGGGACTAGCGCGCCCTACGAGCAGTACTTC. Translated, it gives CASSEPGTSAPYEQYF.

This clonotype was counted many times. The chain links TRBV6-5 to TRBJ1-2; 8 bases align to TRBD1. Germline CDR1 and CDR2: MNHEY and SVGAGI. The ends lost 6 bases at V and 3 bases at J; junction bases unmatched: 12. CDR3 size: 16 residues. The CDR3 sequence: CASSHRAGGAHYGYTF. CDR3 sequence (DNA): TGTGCCAGCAGCCATCGGGCAGGGGGCGCTCACTATGGCTACACCTTC.

The chain recombines TRBV6-1 with TRBJ2-4; D is ambiguous. The better agreement between TRBJ2-7 and the DNA end casts doubt on the J call. From germline, CDR1 is MNHNS and CDR2 SASEGT. The CDR3 is 14 residues long. The CDR3 protein is CASSEGSSPYEQYF. The CDR3, as DNA: TGTGCCAGCAGTGAAGGCAGTTCCCCGTACGAGCAGTACTTC.

Only a few counts were recorded for this clonotype. The rearrangement uses TRBV27 and TRBJ2-3; 7 bases are shared with TRBD1. This CDR3 is 15 amino acids long. The germline CDR1 and CDR2 sequences are MNHEY and SMNVEV (reference sequence). V shed 1 base, J shed 6 bases, and the junction held 7 bases outside the gene matches. The CDR3 here is CASSLFSADRDTQYF. The DNA for the CDR3 is TGTGCCAGCAGTTTATTTTCCGCGGACAGGGATACGCAGTATTTT.

The chain recombines TRBV3-1 with TRBJ1-6; 7 nucleotides agree with TRBD1. V was clipped by 1 base and J by 14 bases; unmatched bases: 11. Germline CDR1 and CDR2: LGHDT and YNNKEL (reference sequence). This CDR3 spans 15 amino acids. This CDR3 reads CASSQGDRVAGSLHF. In nucleotides, the CDR3 is TGTGCCAGCAGCCAAGGTGACAGGGTGGCAGGATCCCTCCACTTT.

The genes are TRBV5-6 and TRBJ2-7; possibly TRBD2 for D (5 bases). V dropped 0 bases and J dropped 7 bases, with 14 bases sitting between them. CDR1 is SGHDT, CDR2 YYEEEE, per germline. The CDR3 runs to 14 residues. The CDR3 loop is CASSLGRFYNEQYF. The CDR3 nucleotides are TGTGCCAGCAGCTTGGGGAGGTTCTACAATGAGCAGTACTTC.

This clonotype was recorded a few times. The chain recombines TRBV20-1 with TRBJ1-2, with 9 positions matching TRBD1. V was pared by 3 bases and J by 5 bases, with 10 bases of the junction left unmatched. This CDR3 region has 15 residues. Germline V gene data show CDR1 as DFQATT and CDR2 as SNEGSKA (reference sequence). The CDR3 reads CSASPPGTGRYGYTF. In DNA, the CDR3 is TGCAGTGCTAGCCCCCCCGGGACAGGGAGGTATGGCTACACCTTC.

This rearrangement joins TRBV10-2 to TRBJ1-5; 7 bases fit TRBD1. The CDR3 consists of 14 residues. The V segment lost 0 bases and the J segment 5 bases; nucleotides outside the gene matches: 1. Per germline, CDR1 WSHSY and CDR2 SAAADI. The CDR3 is CASSESRGHQPQHF. CDR3 bases: TGCGCCAGCAGTGAGTCTAGGGGGCATCAGCCCCAGCATTTT.

V usage is TRBV11-2 and J usage is TRBJ2-1, with 9 bases lining up with TRBD2. Germline values: CDR1 SGHAT, CDR2 FQNNGV. The trim removed 0 bases at V and 7 bases at J, leaving 4 bases unmatched. This CDR3 spans 15 amino acids. The CDR3 DNA follows: TGTGCCAGCAGCTTAGAGGCTAGCGGGGCAAATGAGCAGTTCTTC. Its translation: CASSLEASGANEQFF. The full variable domain, rest sourced from reference TRBV11-2 and TRBJ2-1, is EAGVAQSPRYKIIEKRQSVAFWCNPISGHATLYWYQQILGQGPKLLIQFQNNGVVDDSQLPKDRFSAERLKGVDSTLKIQPAKLEDSAVYLCASSLEASGANEQFFGPGTRLTVL.

V usage is TRBV5-1 and J usage is TRBJ2-3; possible D gene TRBD2, 6 bases. CDR3 length: 17 residues. CDR1 and CDR2 from the germline V gene are SGHRS and YFSETQ. The V gene lost 4 bases and the J gene lost 2 bases, with 20 bases spanning the gap. The CDR3 loop is CASSPYSPAGITDTQYF. CDR3 coding DNA: TGCGCCAGCAGCCCCTACTCGCCAGCGGGTATCACAGATACGCAGTATTTT.

V usage is TRBV28 and J usage is TRBJ1-5, with D possibly matching TRBD1 (5 bases). The CDR3 is 15 residues long. V lost 6 bases and J lost 1, with 13 bases in between. Germline values: CDR1 MDHEN, CDR2 SYDVKM. The CDR3 spells CASRGRDLSNQPQHF. Written as DNA, the CDR3 is TGTGCCAGCAGGGGCCGGGACTTGAGCAATCAGCCCCAGCATTTT.

The V and J genes are TRBV4-1 and TRBJ2-7, with a tentative D call TRBD1 (6 bases). V lost 2 bases to trimming and J lost 0 bases, with 11 bases between them. The CDR3 extends over 15 amino acids. Germline lookup yields CDR1 MGHRA and CDR2 YSYEKL. The CDR3 protein is CASSQSQGSSYEQYF. In DNA, the CDR3 is TGCGCCAGCAGCCAAAGCCAGGGGAGCTCCTACGAGCAGTACTTC.

CDR3 nucleotide sequence: TGTGCCTGGAGTCCGGCCCTGCCTGATTCACCCCTCCACTTT. Its protein product is CAWSPALPDSPLHF. The V call is TRBV30, the J call TRBJ1-6, with D uncertain. The CDR3 spans 14 residues. Per the germline V gene, CDR1 is GTSNPN and CDR2 is SVGIG (reference sequence). Trimming removed 2 bases at V and 8 bases at J, with 13 bases between.

The chain uses TRBV11-2 and TRBJ1-2; D gene unclear. The CDR3 runs to 13 residues. V lost 5 bases and J lost 7, with 14 bases in between. The V gene's germline CDR1 is SGHAT and CDR2 FQNNGV. CDR3 sequence: CASSPGVVSGYTF. In DNA, the CDR3 is TGTGCCAGCAGCCCTGGGGTGGTCAGTGGCTACACCTTC.

A few counts support this clonotype. V usage is TRBV11-2 and J usage is TRBJ2-5, with D uncertain. V dropped 6 bases and J dropped 3 bases, with 17 bases sitting between them. The CDR3 contains 15 residues. Germline CDR1 reads SGHAT; CDR2 reads FQNNGV. CDR3 protein: CASRDLTRLKETQYF. The CDR3 DNA reads TGTGCCAGCAGGGATTTAACCAGGCTCAAAGAGACCCAGTACTTC.

This clonotype showed up just a few times. The chain links TRBV3-1 to TRBJ2-7; D unclear. This CDR3 region has 17 residues. Trimming took off 0 bases at V and 2 bases at J, with 17 bases between the two ends. Looked up from germline, CDR1 is LGHDT and CDR2 is YNNKEL (reference sequence). The CDR3 coding sequence is TGTGCCAGCAGCCAAGATATGGGGTGGTCCCTTACCTACGAGCAGTACTTC. It yields the protein CASSQDMGWSLTYEQYF.

The chain employs TRBV6-2 or TRBV6-3 and TRBJ2-7; 8 nucleotides agree with TRBD1. This CDR3 comprises 16 residues. Unmatched junction bases numbered 5, after V lost 1 base and J lost 0 bases. Germline V gives CDR1 MNHEY, CDR2 SVGEGT. CDR3 in amino acids: CASSYFGTGLSYEQYF. CDR3 DNA sequence: TGTGCCAGCAGTTACTTCGGGACAGGCCTCTCCTACGAGCAGTACTTC.

The chain employs TRBV19 and TRBJ1-4; the D gene is possibly TRBD1 (5 bases). Germline values: CDR1 LNHDA, CDR2 SQIVND (reference sequence). There are 14 residues in the CDR3. Trimming took off 3 bases at V and 5 bases at J, with 10 bases between the two ends. CDR3 DNA: TGTGCCAGTAGTATGGCAGGGCGCAATGAAAAACTGTTTTTT. Protein sequence: CASSMAGRNEKLFF.

The chain has TRBV7-2 and TRBJ1-5; TRBD1 agrees at 7 bases. The CDR3 contains 16 residues. Germline loops: CDR1 SGHTA, CDR2 FQGNSA. J lost 6 bases, V lost 3 bases, and 11 bases had no gene match. The CDR3 region is CASSFLDRAYGQPQHF. In DNA form, the CDR3 reads TGTGCCAGCAGCTTCCTCGACAGGGCCTACGGTCAGCCCCAGCATTTT.

This sequence joins TRBV4-1 and TRBJ2-5; D ambiguous. V lost 3 bases and J lost 5, with 10 bases in between. Germline values: CDR1 MGHRA, CDR2 YSYEKL. CDR3 length: 13 amino acids. CDR3 sequence (DNA): TGCGCCAGCAGCCAGGCCCAGCTGGAGACCCAGTACTTC. Residues: CASSQAQLETQYF.

This chain uses TRBV20-1 with TRBJ1-6; perhaps TRBD1 as D (6 bases). V lost 3 bases and J 5 bases, leaving 11 bases between the germline ends. The CDR3 spans 14 residues. Germline CDR1 DFQATT, CDR2 SNEGSKA (reference sequence). CDR3 residues: CSARTGANNSPLHF. DNA for the CDR3: TGCAGTGCTAGGACGGGGGCTAATAATTCACCCCTCCACTTT.

This clonotype occurred a few times. This sequence joins TRBV4-2 and TRBJ1-2, with D perhaps TRBD1 (6 bases). This CDR3 has 15 residues. Germline-derived CDR1 and CDR2 are LGHNA and YNFKEQ. Trimming shortened V by 5 bases and J by 6 bases, and 19 bases separated the two germline ends. The CDR3 DNA reads TGTGCCAGCAGCGACCTAGGGGGGGTGCAGGATGGCTACACCTTC. This sequence encodes CASSDLGGVQDGYTF.

The chain combines TRBV20-1 with TRBJ1-4, with D unresolved. The CDR3 length is 14 residues. Germline-derived CDR1 and CDR2 are DFQATT and SNEGSKA (reference sequence). V was cut by 1 base and J by 4 bases, with 10 bases left in between. The CDR3 loop is CSARGGTYNEKLFF. DNA for the CDR3: TGCAGTGCTAGAGGGGGAACCTATAATGAAAAACTGTTTTTT.

This clonotype appeared many times. This chain links TRBV29-1 with TRBJ1-2; 12 positions agree with TRBD1. Germline CDR1 reads SQVTM; CDR2 reads ANQGSEA. The V gene end was trimmed by 4 bases and the J gene end by 7 bases; junction bases not matched to a gene: 13. The CDR3 has 16 residues. CDR3 region: CSVVKSGTGGIGGYTF. The CDR3 nucleotides read TGCAGCGTTGTGAAGTCTGGGACAGGGGGCATCGGTGGCTACACCTTC. Filled out from reference TRBV29-1 and TRBJ1-2, the complete variable domain reads SAVISQKPSRDICQRGTSLTIQCQVDSQVTMMFWYRQQPGQSLTLIATANQGSEATYESGFVIDKFPISRPNLTFSTLTVSNMSPEDSSIYLCSVVKSGTGGIGGYTFGSGTRLTVV.

The chain employs TRBV20-1 and TRBJ1-1; unclear D gene. This CDR3 has 15 residues. From germline, CDR1 is DFQATT and CDR2 SNEGSKA (reference sequence). Trimming cost V 1 base and J 3 bases, with 15 bases left between them. The CDR3 reads CSARGGAVWDTEAFF. The CDR3 nucleotides are TGCAGTGCTAGAGGAGGAGCAGTATGGGACACTGAAGCTTTCTTT.

There are many counts of this clonotype. CDR3 nucleotides: TGCGCCAGCAGCTTTCAGGGGGAGCAAGAGACCCAGTACTTC. Translating it yields CASSFQGEQETQYF. The rearrangement links TRBV5-1 to TRBJ2-5, with TRBD1 matching over 7 bases. The ends lost 2 bases at V and 2 bases at J; junction bases unmatched: 3. Germline loops: CDR1 SGHRS, CDR2 YFSETQ. The CDR3 spans 14 residues.

V usage is TRBV5-1 and J usage is TRBJ2-3; perhaps TRBD2 as D (6 bases). V lost 3 bases and J lost 3, with 14 bases in between. CDR3 length: 15 amino acids. Germline V gene data show CDR1 as SGHRS and CDR2 as YFSETQ. The CDR3 region is CASSSLASGTDTQYF. The CDR3 coding sequence is TGCGCCAGCAGCTCCCTAGCGAGCGGAACAGATACGCAGTATTTT.

The sample holds a few counts of this clonotype. The V gene is TRBV20-1, the J gene TRBJ2-7; D is uncertain. Germline V CDR1 and CDR2: DFQATT, SNEGSKA (reference sequence). The CDR3 is 15 residues long. Trimming took off 0 bases at V and 7 bases at J, with 19 bases between the two ends. The CDR3 sequence: CSARDMTADYNEQYF. CDR3 DNA: TGCAGTGCTAGAGATATGACGGCGGATTACAATGAGCAGTACTTC.

A few counts support this clonotype. V usage is TRBV4-1 and J usage is TRBJ1-1; the D is unclear. The CDR3 is 14 residues long. Germline lookup yields CDR1 MGHRA and CDR2 YSYEKL. Trimming took off 3 bases at V and 1 base at J, with 9 bases between the two ends. The chain's CDR3 is CASSQSRWNTEAFF. CDR3 in DNA: TGCGCCAGCAGCCAGAGTCGTTGGAACACTGAAGCTTTCTTT.

This clonotype turned up a few times. The rearrangement uses TRBV7-2 and TRBJ2-3, with 7 positions matching TRBD2. V lost 0 bases, J lost 2 bases, and 11 bases stayed unmatched. Germline V gene data show CDR1 as SGHTA and CDR2 as FQGNSA. The CDR3 runs to 18 residues. As DNA, the CDR3 is TGTGCCAGCAGCTTAGCGCAAGCGGGGAAATATCCCACAGATACGCAGTATTTT. This codes for CASSLAQAGKYPTDTQYF.